These T cell receptor beta chains were read from a single sample in a study of early T cells in non-severe SARS-CoV-2 infection. TCRdb itself ran the 5' RACE reads through MiXCR, one entry per CDR3 protein. The table has around 29,000 distinct CDR3 sequences, about 5% seen once; the top ten hold around 4.3%. The sequencing sample was made of whole blood. The receptor source for this set is an adult who was a healthcare worker with PCR-confirmed SARS-CoV-2 infection or an uninfected control (not recorded which). CDR3s include the opening cysteine and the closing phenylalanine or tryptophan. The D gene is left open where the match is weak. Expanded clones get a size class; other rows say once, few or many, or leave the size out.

v_gene	d_gene	abundance	j_gene	CDR3aa	CDR3nt
TRBV3-1	TRBD1	many	TRBJ2-3	CASSHVDRGRYTDTQYF	TGTGCCAGCAGCCACGTTGACAGGGGGCGTTATACAGATACGCAGTATTTT
TRBV28	NA	many	TRBJ1-1	CASSRGFTEAFF	TGTGCCAGCAGCCGGGGCTTCACTGAAGCTTTCTTT
TRBV5-1	TRBD1	few	TRBJ2-5	CASSFQGAQETQYF	TGCGCCAGCAGCTTCCAGGGGGCACAAGAGACCCAGTACTTC
TRBV7-6	TRBD2	many	TRBJ2-5	CASSFTAGGRETQYF	TGTGCCAGCAGCTTTACAGCGGGAGGGAGAGAGACCCAGTACTTC
TRBV7-6	TRBD2	NA	TRBJ2-1	CASSLTPRREGNEQFF	TGTGCCAGCAGCTTAACCCCGCGGCGGGAGGGTAATGAGCAGTTCTTC
TRBV29-1	NA	NA	TRBJ2-7	CSVDGQGILGYEQYF	TGCAGCGTTGACGGCCAGGGAATTTTAGGATACGAGCAGTACTTC
TRBV12-3/TRBV12-4	NA	many	TRBJ1-5	CASSSLGEPQHF	TGTGCCAGCAGTTCACTGGGCGAGCCCCAGCATTTT
TRBV28	TRBD1	many	TRBJ1-4	CASSPDRGYNEKLFF	TGTGCCAGCAGTCCGGACAGGGGCTATAATGAAAAACTGTTTTTT
TRBV7-8	NA	many	TRBJ1-1	CASSLVGRDTEAFF	TGTGCCAGCAGCTTAGTGGGGAGGGACACTGAAGCTTTCTTT
TRBV6-5	NA	many	TRBJ1-1	CASSYSSQNTEAFF	TGTGCCAGCAGTTACTCGTCGCAGAACACTGAAGCTTTCTTT
TRBV29-1	NA	many	TRBJ2-2	CSVEVQGGTGELFF	TGCAGCGTTGAAGTACAGGGTGGCACCGGGGAGCTGTTTTTT
TRBV4-1	NA	few	TRBJ2-7	CASSQGAGGGYEQYF	TGCGCCAGCAGCCAAGGCGCAGGGGGGGGTTACGAGCAGTACTTC
TRBV7-6	NA	few	TRBJ2-3	CASSLVEGSTDTQYF	TGTGCCAGCAGCTTAGTTGAGGGTAGCACAGATACGCAGTATTTT
TRBV27	NA	many	TRBJ2-7	CASSLGRGPYEQYF	TGTGCCAGCAGTTTAGGGCGAGGCCCATACGAGCAGTACTTC
TRBV4-2	TRBD1	many	TRBJ1-6	CASSPGTANSPLHF	TGTGCCAGCAGCCCTGGGACAGCTAATTCACCCCTCCACTTT
TRBV19	TRBD1	many	TRBJ1-2	CASSQGVYGYTF	TGTGCCAGTAGCCAGGGGGTGTATGGCTACACCTTC
TRBV7-2	TRBD1	medium-sized	TRBJ1-2	CASSPATGSYGYTF	TGTGCCAGCAGCCCCGCGACAGGGAGTTATGGCTACACCTTC
TRBV20-1	TRBD1	many	TRBJ1-4	CSAIGRGGDEKLFF	TGCAGTGCTATCGGGAGAGGGGGCGATGAAAAACTGTTTTTT
TRBV11-2	NA	many	TRBJ2-6	CASSSSGESNVLTF	TGTGCCAGCAGCTCCTCCGGCGAGTCCAACGTCCTGACTTTC
TRBV6-5	NA	NA	TRBJ2-7	CASSYSRGRKVYEQYF	TGTGCCAGCAGTTACTCAAGAGGGAGAAAGGTCTACGAGCAGTACTTC
TRBV29-1	TRBD1	medium-sized	TRBJ2-2	CSVTGTGGAEELFF	TGCAGCGTCACCGGGACAGGGGGCGCGGAGGAGCTGTTTTTT
TRBV18	NA	many	TRBJ1-1	CASSRTGNTEAFF	TGTGCCAGCTCCCGTACAGGGAACACTGAAGCTTTCTTT
TRBV12-3/TRBV12-4	NA	many	TRBJ1-1	CASSLERGSTEAFF	TGTGCCAGCAGTCTCGAAAGAGGAAGCACTGAAGCTTTCTTT
TRBV7-6	TRBD1	many	TRBJ1-4	CASSLVLTGRGEKLFF	TGTGCCAGCAGCTTAGTGCTGACAGGGAGGGGTGAAAAACTGTTTTTT
TRBV29-1	TRBD1	few	TRBJ1-2	CSVEGTGANNYGYTF	TGCAGCGTTGAGGGCACAGGGGCCAATAACTATGGCTACACCTTC
TRBV28	NA	medium-sized	TRBJ2-3	CASSFYQTGDDTQYF	TGTGCCAGCAGTTTCTACCAAACAGGAGATGATACGCAGTATTTT
TRBV5-1	NA	many	TRBJ1-5	CASSLEPGSGYQPQHF	TGCGCCAGCAGCTTGGAACCCGGGTCAGGATATCAGCCCCAGCATTTT
TRBV28	TRBD1	few	TRBJ2-3	CASSLFGQGSTDTQYF	TGTGCCAGCAGTTTATTCGGACAGGGAAGCACAGATACGCAGTATTTT
TRBV6-6	NA	many	TRBJ1-2	CAGSGTDNSYGYTF	TGTGCCGGATCCGGTACAGACAACAGCTATGGCTACACCTTC
TRBV28	NA	many	TRBJ1-4	CASSFPQGDEKLFF	TGTGCCAGCAGTTTCCCACAGGGCGATGAAAAACTGTTTTTT
TRBV28	TRBD1	NA	TRBJ2-7	CASSLTGGTAPSYYEQYF	TGTGCCAGCAGTTTAACGGGTGGGACAGCCCCCTCCTACTACGAGCAGTACTTC
TRBV6-1	NA	NA	TRBJ1-2	CASSEGGSHGYTF	TGTGCCAGCAGTGAGGGGGGGAGTCATGGCTACACCTTC
TRBV20-1	NA	many	TRBJ2-7	CSALRAFRPEQYF	TGCAGTGCCCTCAGGGCATTCCGCCCCGAGCAGTACTTC
TRBV28	NA	NA	TRBJ2-4	CASSPPLAKNIQYF	TGTGCCAGCAGTCCGCCTCTAGCCAAAAACATTCAGTACTTC
TRBV7-8	TRBD2	many	TRBJ2-1	CASSPNSGRANYNEQFF	TGTGCCAGCAGCCCTAATAGCGGGAGGGCTAACTACAATGAGCAGTTCTTC
TRBV27	NA	NA	TRBJ1-4	CASSLVGGGFRGDATNEKLFF	TGTGCCAGCAGTTTGGTTGGCGGGGGGTTTCGAGGGGATGCAACTAATGAAAAACTGTTTTTT
TRBV12-5	NA	many	TRBJ2-3	CASGLVVAGNPGTQYF	TGTGCTAGTGGTTTGGTCGTAGCAGGGAACCCGGGTACGCAGTATTTT
TRBV12-3/TRBV12-4	TRBD2	many	TRBJ2-5	CASSFRLAGGGETQYF	TGTGCCAGCAGTTTCCGCCTAGCGGGAGGAGGAGAGACCCAGTACTTC
TRBV7-2	TRBD1	many	TRBJ1-4	CASSLDRGSEKLFF	TGTGCCAGCAGCTTAGACAGGGGGTCGGAAAAACTGTTTTTT
TRBV7-9	NA	many	TRBJ1-1	CASSSRGRDTEAFF	TGTGCCAGCAGCTCCCGTGGAAGAGACACTGAAGCTTTCTTT
TRBV28	NA	many	TRBJ1-1	CASSPAGAGTEAFF	TGTGCCAGCAGTCCTGCGGGCGCGGGCACTGAAGCTTTCTTT
TRBV4-2	NA	few	TRBJ2-5	CASSQEQGRQETQYF	TGTGCCAGCAGCCAGGAACAAGGCAGACAAGAGACCCAGTACTTC
TRBV5-1	TRBD1	many	TRBJ1-2	CASSLEQGTNYGYTF	TGCGCCAGCAGCTTGGAACAGGGGACTAACTATGGCTACACCTTC
TRBV20-1	NA	many	TRBJ2-7	CSARVGVSSYEQYF	TGCAGTGCTAGAGTAGGGGTGAGCTCCTACGAGCAGTACTTC
TRBV6-2/TRBV6-3	TRBD2	many	TRBJ2-2	CASSTPGLASPGTGELFF	TGTGCCAGCAGTACCCCGGGACTAGCGTCACCGGGCACCGGGGAGCTGTTTTTT
TRBV4-1	TRBD1	many	TRBJ2-3	CASRTTGAKEHTDTQYF	TGCGCCAGCAGGACAACAGGGGCCAAGGAACACACAGATACGCAGTATTTT
TRBV19	NA	many	TRBJ1-2	CASKDQTGLSYGYTF	TGTGCCAGTAAAGATCAGACAGGATTGTCTTATGGCTACACCTTC
TRBV20-1	TRBD2	many	TRBJ2-1	CSALKGTSGNNEQFF	TGCAGTGCCCTAAAGGGGACTAGCGGTAACAATGAGCAGTTCTTC
TRBV15	NA	medium-sized	TRBJ1-1	CATSRDQLPVTEAFF	TGTGCCACCAGCAGAGATCAACTGCCAGTCACTGAAGCTTTCTTT